The present entry profiles one T cell receptor beta chain with its context. Its antigen has not been determined. Base quality data are lacking; no much larger clone is found one base away. TCRbeta CDR3 regions were amplified from genomic DNA by means of the immunoSEQ Assay, a bias-controlled multiplex PCR. As for the original processing: Within the assay, amplification of reference gene primers was used to estimate how many nucleated cells each sample contained. To quantify the absolute abundance of each unique TCRbeta CDR3 rearrangement, sequence reads were collapsed and filtered. For each sample, productive Simpson clonality was calculated by taking the square root of Simpson's diversity index across productive rearrangements. TCRdb stores this immuneACCESS table with in-frame sequences only. Part of the clones is absent; in the studies checked, under half of the shortfall reflects unresolved V genes, and no reason is known for the rest. The DNA was the basis for D and trimming; V, J and clone size are from that table. The sample includes about 160,000 clones, with approximately 88% observed a single time. The ten largest account for roughly 9.5% of the sample.

The collaborating institutions used their own protocols to collect whole blood in K2EDTA tubes. For TCRbeta analysis, collaborators shipped samples in one of three forms: frozen whole blood, isolated PBMCs, or DNA extracted from either of those sample types. Between the V and J ends, shortened by 6 bases and 3 bases respectively, the junction contains 20 bases. From a lookup of the germline V gene, CDR1 and CDR2 are SGHTA and FQGNSA. The CDR3, cysteine through phenylalanine, is 16 amino acids long. The only DNA kept is the CDR3, 48 bases in frame from the first base. The source of the sample is a study of blood T cell repertoires in COVID-19 (dated by TCRdb to between 2020 and 2021). For the study in its entirety: Samples covering the acute and convalescent phases of COVID-19 were provided by collaborators in the United States, Italy and Spain. The repertoires were released in a freely available public database meant as a resource for research on the immune response to SARS-CoV-2. The samples were drawn from the first 160 participants of the ongoing ImmuneRACE study and from 950 to 1,500 subjects provided by 6 global collaborators. The sample metadata nearly always contained a de-identified subject ID, COVID-19 status, age in years and sex. The prospective study material was composed of cDNA or gDNA derived from T cells, B-cell-depleted T cells, or PBMCs. Where available, HLA class I and class II types were obtained from metadata supplied by the sample provider rather than from assay-based typing. Subjects who had been exposed to COVID-19, were actively infected with it, or had recovered from it provided the deeply sampled blood TCRbeta repertoires that made up the dataset.

The full study reports these points: How much clinical and demographic metadata was included differed by source and by participant, and the metadata was provided uncurated.

The receptor's source is a woman at least 80 years old with active or convalescent COVID-19. Input material: peripheral blood. In this chain, TRBV7-2 is recombined with TRBJ1-1; the D gene lacks a confident call. In nucleotide form, the sequence is TGTGCCAGCAGTCCCACCTCGGGATTTTTGTACACTGAAGCTTTCTTT. This codes for CASSPTSGFLYTEAFF.